Included here is one TCR beta chain sequence, with context. Antigen specificity is unknown. This specimen belongs to a study of PD-1 blockade in classical Hodgkin lymphoma. As for the study in general: Patients in the cohort were put on intravenous nivolumab, 3 mg/kg every 2 weeks. Study observations and caveats: Those patients who began receiving nivolumab less than 1 year after ASCT had lower diversity, and they were excluded. Lower baseline TCR diversity marked trial partial responders and progressors. Reports described newly diagnosed patients as having lower baseline TCR diversity than healthy donors.

Patients all relapsed after autologous stem cell transplantation, and there was variation in brentuximab vedotin exposure. TCRdb's table, derived via immunoSEQ multiplex PCR, lists solely in-frame clones and lacks some. The profile shows 25,000 to 35,000 clones, 70% of them singletons. Germline CDR1 is MNHNS and CDR2 is SASEGT. Trimming removed 5 bases from V and 1 base from J, with 14 bases in between. The CDR3 covers 15 residues. The material sequenced was peripheral blood mononuclear cells (PBMCs), taken before the second cycle of nivolumab. The genes are TRBV6-1 and TRBJ1-1; TRBD1 might be the D (5 bases). The receptor comes from a human donor with classical Hodgkin lymphoma. The CDR3 nucleotides read TGTGCCAGCAGTCCCAACCTAGGGGAGAACACTGAAGCTTTCTTT. Its protein is CASSPNLGENTEAFF.